The present TCR beta chain was sequenced within a study of T cells in Graves' hyperthyroidism and ophthalmopathy. As regards this clonotype: As yet, its antigen is unknown.

Overall study results and limits: The model identified upcoming ophthalmopathy a median approximately 6.5 months ahead of onset. Among thyroid clonotypes expanded above 0.001, most also appeared in blood.

The source material, RNA transcripts, was used to amplify TCR beta CDR3 regions. A first-round RT-PCR of the TCR CDR3 used the HTBI primer set. Using its own MiXCR run on the multiplex PCR reads, TCRdb lists one record per CDR3 protein. The sample lists about 840,000 distinct CDR3 sequences; about two fifths were seen once. CDR1 MGHRA and CDR2 YSYEKL come from the germline V gene. There are 14 residues in the CDR3. The V gene lost 0 bases and the J gene lost 3 bases, with 9 bases spanning the gap. Sequencing was done on a sample of blood. The source is a man between 18 and 35 years old with Graves' hyperthyroidism. The V call is TRBV4-1, the J call TRBJ2-7; D not resolved. The CDR3 spells CASSQENLYYEQYF. CDR3 nucleotides: TGCGCCAGCAGCCAAGAAAACCTTTACTACGAGCAGTACTTC.